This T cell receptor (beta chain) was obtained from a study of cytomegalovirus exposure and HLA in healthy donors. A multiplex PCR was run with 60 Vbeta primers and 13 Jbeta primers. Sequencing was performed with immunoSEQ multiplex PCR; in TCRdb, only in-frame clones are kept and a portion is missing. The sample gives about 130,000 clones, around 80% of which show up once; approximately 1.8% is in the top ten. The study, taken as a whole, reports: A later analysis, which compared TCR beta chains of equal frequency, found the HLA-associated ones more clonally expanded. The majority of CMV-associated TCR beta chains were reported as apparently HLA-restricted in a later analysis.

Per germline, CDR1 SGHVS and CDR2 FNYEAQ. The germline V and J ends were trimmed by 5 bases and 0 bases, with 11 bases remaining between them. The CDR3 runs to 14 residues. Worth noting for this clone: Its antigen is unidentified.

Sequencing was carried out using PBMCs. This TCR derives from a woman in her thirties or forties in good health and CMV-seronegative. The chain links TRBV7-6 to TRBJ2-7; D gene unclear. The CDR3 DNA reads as TGTGCCAGCAGCCGCTGGCTCAGCTCCTACGAGCAGTACTTC. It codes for CASSRWLSSYEQYF.